This TCR beta chain originates from a study of T cell changes during pregnancy in multiple sclerosis. Sequencing used immunoSEQ multiplex PCR; TCRdb keeps in-frame clones, though not all of them. The sample yields 65,000 to 70,000 clones, about 92% seen once. The CDR3 is made up of 15 amino acids. V was trimmed by 6 bases and J by 4 bases, leaving 13 bases between them. Germline V gene data show CDR1 as MNHEY and CDR2 as SMNVEV (reference sequence). V is TRBV27 and J is TRBJ1-6; no clear D. This material consisted of peripheral blood, taken in the third trimester of pregnancy. This receptor was obtained from a female donor in good health, enrolled as a control in a pregnancy study. Here the CDR3 reads CASSEREGYNSPLHF. The CDR3 DNA reads as TGTGCCAGCAGCGAGCGGGAGGGATATAATTCACCCCTCCACTTT.